What follows are 11 T cell receptor beta chains derived from one specimen sequenced in a study of blood T cell repertoires in COVID-19. Produced via immunoSEQ multiplex PCR; TCRdb's table is partial and in-frame only. The table records some 72,000 clones, around nine tenths of them present only once. Sequencing was carried out using peripheral blood. The origin of the receptors is a man aged 45-60 years with active COVID-19.

The chain uses TRBV2 and TRBJ1-4; perhaps TRBD1 as D (6 bases). The V end lost 6 bases, the J end lost 8 bases, and 13 bases lay between the germline ends. CDR1 is SNHLY and CDR2 is FYNNEI in the germline V gene. This CDR3 is built from 13 residues. The CDR3: CASRTGLVEKLFF. CDR3 coding DNA: TGTGCCAGCAGGACAGGTTTAGTGGAAAAACTGTTTTTT.

The chain carries TRBV6-5 and TRBJ1-6; D unclear. The CDR3 loop spans 10 amino acids. Deletions cut 7 bases from V and 10 bases from J, with 5 bases between. CDR1 is MNHEY, CDR2 SVGAGI, per germline. CDR3 nucleotide sequence: TGTGCCAGCAATAGATCACCCCTCCACTTT. Translation gives CASNRSPLHF.

The chain combines TRBV7-2 with TRBJ2-7, with a weak D call TRBD2 (6 bases). The CDR3 runs to 14 residues. Germline lookup yields CDR1 SGHTA and CDR2 FQGNSA. Trimming took 1 base from V and 6 from J, leaving 13 bases between them. The chain's CDR3 is CASSLEGLGGEQYF. The CDR3 region has the DNA TGTGCCAGCAGCTTAGAAGGGTTGGGAGGCGAGCAGTACTTC.

V and J are TRBV4-2 and TRBJ2-2; 10 positions match TRBD2. The CDR3 consists of 15 residues. Germline V gives CDR1 LGHNA, CDR2 YNFKEQ. V was clipped by 7 bases and J by 5 bases; unmatched bases: 7. The CDR3 sequence: CASMASGRTTGELFF. The DNA of the CDR3 is TGTGCCAGCATGGCTAGCGGGAGAACGACCGGGGAGCTGTTTTTT.

The CDR3 sequence: CASSPGQAGNTIYF. Written as DNA, the CDR3 is TGTGCCAGCAGCCCGGGACAGGCTGGAAACACCATATATTTT. V usage is TRBV4-2 and J usage is TRBJ1-3, with 8 bases matching TRBD1. Unmatched junction bases numbered 1, after V lost 4 bases and J lost 2 bases. The CDR3 totals 14 residues. Germline V CDR1 and CDR2: LGHNA, YNFKEQ.

V gene TRBV12-3 or TRBV12-4 combines with J gene TRBJ1-1; no reliable D call. The ends were cut back, 1 base at V and 14 bases at J, with 14 bases in the middle. This CDR3 is 12 amino acids long. The DNA for the CDR3 is TGTGCCAGCAGTTTAGTTGGCGACGGAGGATTCTTT. Protein: CASSLVGDGGFF.

The chain recombines TRBV7-6 with TRBJ2-5, with a tentative D call TRBD2 (6 bases). Trimming pared 5 bases from V and 5 bases from J, leaving 18 bases between. This CDR3 is 15 amino acids long. The V gene's germline CDR1 is SGHVS and CDR2 FNYEAQ. The DNA of the CDR3 is TGTGCCAGCAGCCCGGGCCCCAACCGGGGGGAGACCCAGTACTTC. Its translation: CASSPGPNRGETQYF.

The rearrangement uses TRBV5-5 and TRBJ2-4, with TRBD1 matching over 8 bases. CDR1 and CDR2 (germline): SGHKS, YYEKEE (reference sequence). Trimming at V came to 3 bases and at J to 1 base, leaving 0 bases not matched to a gene. This CDR3 contains 14 residues. CDR3 residues: CASSWTGAKNIQYF. DNA for the CDR3: TGTGCCAGCAGCTGGACAGGGGCCAAAAACATTCAGTACTTC.

This chain joins TRBV11-1 and TRBJ2-1; 7 bases agree with TRBD1. The J segment lost 4 bases and the V segment lost 2 bases, leaving 5 bases of the junction unmatched. The germline CDR1 and CDR2 sequences are SGHAT and FQDESV (reference sequence). The CDR3 is made up of 15 amino acids. DNA for the CDR3: TGTGCCAGCAGCTTAAGCTCGGGACAGTACAATGAGCAGTTCTTC. Translation: CASSLSSGQYNEQFF.

This chain uses TRBV6-1 with TRBJ2-7, with D perhaps TRBD1 (5 bases). This CDR3 is built from 13 residues. Trimming cost V 1 base and J 4 bases, with 8 bases left between them. Germline V gene lookup returns CDR1 MNHNS and CDR2 SASEGT. The CDR3 nucleotides read TGTGCCAGCAGTGAAGGGGGCAGATACGAGCAGTACTTC. It codes for CASSEGGRYEQYF.

This sequence joins TRBV3-1 (or the pseudogene TRBV3-2) and TRBJ1-1, with 7 bases lining up with TRBD1. With V trimmed by 7 bases and J by 1 base, 15 bases remained unmatched. The germline V gene has CDR1 LGHDT and CDR2 YNNKEL (reference sequence). The CDR3 runs to 17 residues. In DNA form, the CDR3 reads TGTGCCAGCACGCCGGGACAGATAAGGGGCAGGAACACTGAAGCTTTCTTT. Its protein product is CASTPGQIRGRNTEAFF.